This T cell receptor (beta chain) appears in the sequencing data of a study of read filtering for tumor transcriptome and immune sequencing. Molecular barcoded adaptors covering alpha/delta and beta/gamma chains were used on 400 to 450 ng RNA. TCRdb re-derived calls from the reads in MiXCR, one entry per CDR3 protein. Of about 130,000 distinct CDR3 sequences listed, about 13% were seen once; the top ten hold roughly 7.6%. Only a few counts were recorded for this clonotype. Its matching antigen is unknown. Just one base apart from a much larger clone, this may be a read error. Points from the study as a whole: IR-seq captured clonotypes deeper and more reliably than RNA-seq. This fraction held mixed bone marrow immune cells after CD138-negative sorting.

The CDR3 extends over 11 amino acids. CDR1 and CDR2 from the germline V gene are DFQATT and SNEGSKA (reference sequence). The specimen sequenced was a population of CD138-negative cells sorted from bone marrow. This TCR derives from a donor at least 40 years old with multiple myeloma. This chain links TRBV20-1 with TRBJ2-7; TRBD2 is a possible D gene (5 bases). Written as DNA, the CDR3 is TGCAGTGGAGGGCAATCCTACGGGCAGTACTTC. Protein: CSGGQSYGQYF.